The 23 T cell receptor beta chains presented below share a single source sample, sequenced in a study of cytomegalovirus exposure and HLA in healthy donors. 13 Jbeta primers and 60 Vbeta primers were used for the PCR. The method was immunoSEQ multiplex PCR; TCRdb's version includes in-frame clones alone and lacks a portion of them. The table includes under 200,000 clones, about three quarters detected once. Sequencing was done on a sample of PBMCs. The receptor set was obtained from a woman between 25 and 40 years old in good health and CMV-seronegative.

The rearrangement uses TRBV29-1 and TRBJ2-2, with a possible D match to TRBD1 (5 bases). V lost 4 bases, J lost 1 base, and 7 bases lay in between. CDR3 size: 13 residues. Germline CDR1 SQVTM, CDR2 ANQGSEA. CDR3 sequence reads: CSVVGQNTGELFF. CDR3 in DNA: TGCAGCGTTGTGGGGCAGAACACCGGGGAGCTGTTTTTT.

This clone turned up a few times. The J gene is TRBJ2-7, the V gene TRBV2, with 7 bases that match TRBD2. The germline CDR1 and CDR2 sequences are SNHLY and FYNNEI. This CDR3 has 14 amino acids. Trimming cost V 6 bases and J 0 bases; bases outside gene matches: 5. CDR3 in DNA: TGTGCCAGCAGGCCGCGGGACTACTCCTACGAGCAGTACTTC. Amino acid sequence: CASRPRDYSYEQYF.

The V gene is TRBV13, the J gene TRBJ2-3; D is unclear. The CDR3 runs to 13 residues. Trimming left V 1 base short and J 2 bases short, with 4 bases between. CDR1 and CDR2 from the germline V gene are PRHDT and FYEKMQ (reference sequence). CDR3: CASSLVSTDTQYF. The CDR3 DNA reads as TGTGCCAGCAGCTTAGTATCCACAGATACGCAGTATTTT.

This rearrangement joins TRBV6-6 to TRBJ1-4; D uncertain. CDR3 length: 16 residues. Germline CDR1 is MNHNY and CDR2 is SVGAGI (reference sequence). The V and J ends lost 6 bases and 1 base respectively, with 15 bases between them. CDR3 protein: CASRSGAPGTNEKLFF. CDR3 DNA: TGTGCCAGCAGGTCCGGCGCCCCAGGAACTAATGAAAAACTGTTTTTT.

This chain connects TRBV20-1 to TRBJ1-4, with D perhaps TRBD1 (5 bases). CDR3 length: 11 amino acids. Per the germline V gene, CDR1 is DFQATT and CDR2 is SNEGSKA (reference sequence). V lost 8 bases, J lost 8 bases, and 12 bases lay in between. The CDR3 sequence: CSTLDNEKLFF. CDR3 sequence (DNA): TGCAGTACTTTGGACAACGAAAAACTGTTTTTT.

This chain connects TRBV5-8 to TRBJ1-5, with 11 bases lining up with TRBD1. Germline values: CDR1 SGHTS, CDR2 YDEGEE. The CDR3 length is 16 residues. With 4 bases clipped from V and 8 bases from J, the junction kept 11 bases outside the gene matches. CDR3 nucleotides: TGTGCCAGCAGCCTCAACCTAGGACAGGGGGCAGAGCCCCAGCATTTT. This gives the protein CASSLNLGQGAEPQHF. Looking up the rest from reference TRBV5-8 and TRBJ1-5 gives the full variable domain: EAGVTQSPTHLIKTRGQQATLRCSPISGHTSVYWYQQALGLGLQFLLWYDEGEERNRGNFPPRFSGRQFPNYSSELNVNALELEDSALYLCASSLNLGQGAEPQHFGDGTRLSIL.

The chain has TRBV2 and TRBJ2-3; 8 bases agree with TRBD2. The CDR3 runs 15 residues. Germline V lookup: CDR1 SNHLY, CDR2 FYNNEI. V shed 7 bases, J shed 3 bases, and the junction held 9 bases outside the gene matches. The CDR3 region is CASIYGGAATDTQYF. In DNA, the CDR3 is TGTGCCAGCATTTACGGGGGGGCCGCTACAGATACGCAGTATTTT.

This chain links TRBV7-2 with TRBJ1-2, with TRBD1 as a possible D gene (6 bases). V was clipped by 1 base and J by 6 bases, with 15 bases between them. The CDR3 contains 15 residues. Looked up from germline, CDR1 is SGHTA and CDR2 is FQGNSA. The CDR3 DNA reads TGTGCCAGCAGCTTAGAGGGAACAGGGTTGGATGGCTACACCTTC. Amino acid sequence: CASSLEGTGLDGYTF. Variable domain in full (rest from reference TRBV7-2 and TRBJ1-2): GAGVSQSPSNKVTEKGKDVELRCDPISGHTALYWYRQSLGQGLEFLIYFQGNSAPDKSGLPSDRFSAERTGGSVSTLTIQRTQQEDSAVYLCASSLEGTGLDGYTFGSGTRLTVV.

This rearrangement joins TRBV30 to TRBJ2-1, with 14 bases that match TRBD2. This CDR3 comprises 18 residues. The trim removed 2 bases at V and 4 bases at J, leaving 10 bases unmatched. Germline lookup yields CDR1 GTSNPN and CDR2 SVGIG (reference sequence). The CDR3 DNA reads TGTGCCTGGAGTAAGGGGACTAGCGGGAGAGTAAATTACAATGAGCAGTTCTTC. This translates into CAWSKGTSGRVNYNEQFF.

For the CDR3, the DNA is TGTGCCTGGAGCCCCGGACAGGGGGATTATCAGCCCCAGCATTTT. Protein sequence: CAWSPGQGDYQPQHF. The chain has TRBV30 and TRBJ1-5; 10 bases fit TRBD1. CDR1 GTSNPN and CDR2 SVGIG come from the germline V gene (reference sequence). Germline trimming cut 3 bases from V and 5 bases from J; bases unmatched to any gene: 7. The CDR3 covers 15 residues. The full variable domain, rest sourced from reference TRBV30 and TRBJ1-5, is SQTIHQWPATLVQPVGSPLSLECTVEGTSNPNLYWYRQAAGRGLQLLFYSVGIGQISSEVPQNLSASRPQDRQFILSSKKLLLSDSGFYLCAWSPGQGDYQPQHFGDGTRLSIL.

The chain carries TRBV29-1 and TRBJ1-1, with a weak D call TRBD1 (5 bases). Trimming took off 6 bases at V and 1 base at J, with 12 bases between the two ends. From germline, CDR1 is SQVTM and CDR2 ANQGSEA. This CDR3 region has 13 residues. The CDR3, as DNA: TGCAGCGTGGTTAGGACACCGAACACTGAAGCTTTCTTT. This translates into CSVVRTPNTEAFF. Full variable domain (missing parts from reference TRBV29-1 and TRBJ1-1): SAVISQKPSRDICQRGTSLTIQCQVDSQVTMMFWYRQQPGQSLTLIATANQGSEATYESGFVIDKFPISRPNLTFSTLTVSNMSPEDSSIYLCSVVRTPNTEAFFGQGTRLTVV.

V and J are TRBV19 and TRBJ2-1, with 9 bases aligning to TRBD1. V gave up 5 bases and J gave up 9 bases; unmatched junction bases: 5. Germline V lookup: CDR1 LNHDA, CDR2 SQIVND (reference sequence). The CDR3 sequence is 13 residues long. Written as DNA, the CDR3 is TGTGCCAGTAGTGACAGGGGGTTTCTTGAGCAGTTCTTC. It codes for CASSDRGFLEQFF.

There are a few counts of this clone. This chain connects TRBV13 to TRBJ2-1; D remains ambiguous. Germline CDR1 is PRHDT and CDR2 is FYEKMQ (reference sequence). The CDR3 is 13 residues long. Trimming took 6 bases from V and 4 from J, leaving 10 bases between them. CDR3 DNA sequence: TGTGCCAGCAGTTTAAGAGCTTACAATGAGCAGTTCTTC. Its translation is CASSLRAYNEQFF.

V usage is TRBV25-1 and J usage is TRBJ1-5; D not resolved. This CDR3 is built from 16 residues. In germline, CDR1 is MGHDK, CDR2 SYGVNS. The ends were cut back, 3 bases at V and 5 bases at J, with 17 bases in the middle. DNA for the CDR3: TGTGCCAGCAGTGATAATGGTGCCAGAGGCGATCAGCCCCAGCATTTT. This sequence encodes CASSDNGARGDQPQHF. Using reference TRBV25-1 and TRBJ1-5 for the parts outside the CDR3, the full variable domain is EADIYQTPRYLVIGTGKKITLECSQTMGHDKMYWYQQDPGMELHLIHYSYGVNSTEKGDLSSESTVSRIRTEHFPLTLESARPSHTSQYLCASSDNGARGDQPQHFGDGTRLSIL.

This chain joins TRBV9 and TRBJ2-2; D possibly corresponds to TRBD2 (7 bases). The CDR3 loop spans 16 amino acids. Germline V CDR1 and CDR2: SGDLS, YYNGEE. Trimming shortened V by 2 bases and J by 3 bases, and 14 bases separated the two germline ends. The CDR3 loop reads CASSVGGHVDTGELFF. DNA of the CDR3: TGTGCCAGCAGCGTGGGGGGGCACGTGGACACCGGGGAGCTGTTTTTT.

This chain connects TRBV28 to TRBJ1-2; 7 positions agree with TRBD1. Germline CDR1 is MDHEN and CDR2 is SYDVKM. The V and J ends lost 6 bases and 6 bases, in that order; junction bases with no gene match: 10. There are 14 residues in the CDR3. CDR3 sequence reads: CASRKQGKGNGYTF. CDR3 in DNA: TGTGCCAGCAGGAAACAGGGGAAAGGTAATGGCTACACCTTC.

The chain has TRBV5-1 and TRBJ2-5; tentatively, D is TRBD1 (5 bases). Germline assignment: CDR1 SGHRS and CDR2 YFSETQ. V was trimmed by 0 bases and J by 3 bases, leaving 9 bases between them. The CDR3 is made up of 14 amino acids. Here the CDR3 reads CASSLGGSKETQYF. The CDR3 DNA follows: TGCGCCAGCAGCTTGGGGGGCAGTAAAGAGACCCAGTACTTC.

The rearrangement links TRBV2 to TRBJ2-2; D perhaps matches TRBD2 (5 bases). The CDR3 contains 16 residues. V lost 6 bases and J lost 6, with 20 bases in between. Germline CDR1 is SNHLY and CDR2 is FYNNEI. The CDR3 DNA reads TGTGCCAGCAGGGAGAGGGAGAACCCCCGACCCGGGGAGCTGTTTTTT. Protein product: CASRERENPRPGELFF.

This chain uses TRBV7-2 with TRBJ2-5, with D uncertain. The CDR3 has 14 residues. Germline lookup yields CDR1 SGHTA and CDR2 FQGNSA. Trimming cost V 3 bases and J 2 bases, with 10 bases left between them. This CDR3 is CASSFVAPQETQYF. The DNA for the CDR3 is TGTGCCAGCAGCTTCGTGGCACCTCAAGAGACCCAGTACTTC.

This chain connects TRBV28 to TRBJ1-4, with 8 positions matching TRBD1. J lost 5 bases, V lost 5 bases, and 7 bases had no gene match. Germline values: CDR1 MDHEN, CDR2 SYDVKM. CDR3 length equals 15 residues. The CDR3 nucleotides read TGTGCCAGCAGTCACTATAACAGGGGGAATGAAAAACTGTTTTTT. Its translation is CASSHYNRGNEKLFF.

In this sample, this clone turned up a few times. The CDR3 loop reads CASSLLQGAYEQFF. The DNA of the CDR3 is TGCGCCAGCAGCCTATTACAGGGGGCCTACGAGCAGTTCTTC. V gene TRBV4-3 combines with J gene TRBJ2-1; TRBD1 matches at 9 bases. Looked up from germline, CDR1 is LGHNA and CDR2 is YSLEER. The CDR3 extends over 14 amino acids. The ends lost 4 bases at V and 10 bases at J; junction bases unmatched: 8.

CDR3 sequence (DNA): TGTGCCAGCAGTGGGCAGGGAGGCTACACCTTC. This translates into CASSGQGGYTF. The chain links TRBV2 to TRBJ1-2; a weak D match, TRBD1 (5 bases). This CDR3 region has 11 residues. Trimming shortened V by 4 bases and J by 8 bases, and 8 bases separated the two germline ends. Germline CDR1 reads SNHLY; CDR2 reads FYNNEI.

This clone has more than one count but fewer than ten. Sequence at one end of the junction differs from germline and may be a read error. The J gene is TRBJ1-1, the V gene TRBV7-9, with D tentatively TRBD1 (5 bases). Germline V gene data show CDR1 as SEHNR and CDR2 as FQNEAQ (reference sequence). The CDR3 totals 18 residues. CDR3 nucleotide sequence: TGTTCCAGCAGCCAAACAGGAAGGGTGGGGAGGATGAACACTGAAGCTTTCTTT. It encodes CSSSQTGRVGRMNTEAFF.